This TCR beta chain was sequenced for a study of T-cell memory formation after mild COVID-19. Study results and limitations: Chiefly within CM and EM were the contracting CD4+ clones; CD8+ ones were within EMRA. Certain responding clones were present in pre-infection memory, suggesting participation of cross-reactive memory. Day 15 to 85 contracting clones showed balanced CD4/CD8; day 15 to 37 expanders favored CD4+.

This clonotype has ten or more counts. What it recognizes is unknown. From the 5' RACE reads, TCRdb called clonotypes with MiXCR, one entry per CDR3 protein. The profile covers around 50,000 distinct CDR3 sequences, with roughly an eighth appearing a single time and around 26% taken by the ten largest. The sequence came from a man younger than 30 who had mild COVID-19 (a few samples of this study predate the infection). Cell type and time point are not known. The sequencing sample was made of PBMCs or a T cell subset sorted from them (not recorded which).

The CDR3 protein is CASSFSGDTDTQYF. Here the CDR3 DNA reads TGTGCCAGCAGCTTTTCAGGGGACACAGATACGCAGTATTTT. The rearrangement uses TRBV7-9 and TRBJ2-3, with a weak D call TRBD1 (6 bases). The CDR3 is made up of 14 amino acids. Trimming pared 3 bases from V and 2 bases from J, leaving 9 bases between. Germline CDR1 and CDR2: SEHNR and FQNEAQ (reference sequence).